There are a few counts of the clone carrying this T cell receptor beta chain. Antigen specificity is unknown. Donors, healthy HIV-negative adults, lacked recent acute infections or vaccinations. The data derive from a study of shared clonotypes between healthy human individuals. The overall study: Donor composition was a couple of women and three men, aged 18 to 49.

The germline V gene has CDR1 MRHNA and CDR2 SNTAGT. The CDR3 totals 11 residues. With 6 bases removed from V and 8 bases from J, the gap between germline ends came to 11 bases. General study results and limits: Read depth was anticipated to influence clonotype sharing among donors.

Original analysis: ImmunoSEQ sequences covered only the junction and lacked quality scores; filtering therefore differed. Measured with immunoSEQ multiplex PCR; TCRdb has only the in-frame clones, and not every one. That table furnishes V, J and clone size, whereas the DNA furnished D and trimming. The sample shows fewer than 550,000 clones, about three quarters of them seen only once. Sequencing input: PBMCs. The rearrangement uses TRBV6-4 and TRBJ2-7; D may match TRBD1 or TRBD2 (5 bases each). The receptor's source is a woman in her thirties or forties in good health. Some clones in this sample may be carry-over from other donors' samples. The CDR3 spells CASRSGTKQYF. The DNA for the CDR3 is TGTGCCAGCAGGTCCGGGACCAAGCAGTACTTC.